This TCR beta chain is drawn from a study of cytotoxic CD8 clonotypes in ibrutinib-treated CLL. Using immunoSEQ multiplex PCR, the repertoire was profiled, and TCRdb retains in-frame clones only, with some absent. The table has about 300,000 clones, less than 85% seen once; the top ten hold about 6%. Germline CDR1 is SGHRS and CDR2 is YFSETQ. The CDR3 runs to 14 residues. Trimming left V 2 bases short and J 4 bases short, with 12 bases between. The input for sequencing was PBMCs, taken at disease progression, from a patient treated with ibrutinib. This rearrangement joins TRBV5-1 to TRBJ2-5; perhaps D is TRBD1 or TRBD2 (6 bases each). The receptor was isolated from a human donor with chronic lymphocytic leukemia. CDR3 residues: CASSLEGGGETQYF. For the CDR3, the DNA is TGCGCCAGCAGCTTAGAGGGGGGAGGAGAGACCCAGTACTTC.